The following is a T cell receptor beta chain sequence with its context. Its antigen is unknown. The study reverse transcribed the entire isolated RNA, so it sequenced expressed TCRB transcripts. Some clones are missing from TCRdb's copy, which holds only in-frame ones; the method was immunoSEQ multiplex PCR. There are 900,000 or so clones in the sample; around a sixth occur only once, and 0.02% to 0.025% lies in the top ten. Sorted cells reached over 95% purity in every population. These data belong to a study of beta chain features in type 1 diabetes. Germline CDR1 is SGHDN and CDR2 is FVKESK. This CDR3 contains 14 residues. V was trimmed by 0 bases and J by 4 bases, leaving 7 bases between them. General study points: For TCRB rearrangement, an influence of HLA type remained unresolved here. Shorter TCRB CDR3s, moderately but significantly so, were found in Type 1 diabetes patients in all four CD4+ subsets.

This receptor was taken from a woman between 18 and 29 years old in good health. The chain couples TRBV14 to TRBJ2-1; D not resolved. Sequences were obtained from naive CD4+ T cells from blood. CDR3 loop: CASSQDPRYNEQFF. The CDR3 region has the DNA TGTGCCAGCAGCCAAGATCCTAGGTACAATGAGCAGTTCTTC.